The 29 T cell receptor beta chains below all came from one sample that was sequenced in a study of CD8 T cells in ankylosing spondylitis. MiXCR, applied by TCRdb to the 5' RACE reads, yields one record per CDR3 protein. The sample consists of under 400,000 distinct CDR3 sequences, 11% of them appearing once. The sequencing input was blood, either unsorted or a sorted T cell fraction (not recorded which). These receptors came from a female donor with ankylosing spondylitis or in good health (not recorded which).

This clonotype was counted many times. The rearrangement links TRBV20-1 to TRBJ2-7, with 7 positions matching TRBD2. Trimming cost V 4 bases and J 6 bases; bases outside gene matches: 12. This CDR3 is 14 amino acids long. The germline CDR1 and CDR2 sequences are DFQATT and SNEGSKA (reference sequence). This CDR3 is CSAKWGGTVGEQYF. In nucleotides, the CDR3 is TGCAGTGCTAAATGGGGGGGGACTGTAGGCGAGCAGTACTTC.

This clonotype appeared many times. The chain employs TRBV20-1 and TRBJ1-3, with 8 positions matching TRBD1. The germline V gene has CDR1 DFQATT and CDR2 SNEGSKA (reference sequence). The CDR3 sequence is 14 residues long. The J segment lost 0 bases and the V segment lost 6 bases, leaving 4 bases of the junction unmatched. Here the CDR3 reads CSAEDRVSGNTIYF. The CDR3 DNA sequence: TGCAGTGCAGAGGACAGGGTCTCTGGAAACACCATATATTTT.

This clonotype was seen at least ten times. This chain connects TRBV20-1 to TRBJ2-1, with D possibly matching TRBD2 (7 bases). The CDR3 consists of 17 residues. The germline V gene encodes CDR1 DFQATT and CDR2 SNEGSKA (reference sequence). V gave up 0 bases and J gave up 5 bases, with 20 bases separating them. The chain's CDR3 is CSARDRVWGRGDNEQFF. DNA of the CDR3: TGCAGTGCTAGAGATCGGGTTTGGGGGAGGGGGGACAATGAGCAGTTCTTC.

The sample holds a few counts of this clonotype. The rearrangement links TRBV20-1 to TRBJ2-3, with TRBD2 matching over 11 bases. The V gene end was trimmed by 4 bases and the J gene end by 3 bases; junction bases not matched to a gene: 6. The CDR3 extends over 15 amino acids. Germline V gene lookup returns CDR1 DFQATT and CDR2 SNEGSKA (reference sequence). Here the CDR3 reads CSAKGLAGGTDTQYF. The CDR3 DNA reads as TGCAGTGCTAAAGGCCTAGCGGGAGGTACAGATACGCAGTATTTT.

The sample holds many counts of this clonotype. The chain recombines TRBV6-2 or TRBV6-3 with TRBJ2-7, with D unresolved. V was pared by 2 bases and J by 6 bases, with 14 bases between. The CDR3 sequence is 14 residues long. Germline CDR1 MNHEY, CDR2 SVGEGT. The DNA for the CDR3 is TGTGCCAGCAGTTACGTGGCTAGTTCGGGCGAGCAGTACTTC. This codes for CASSYVASSGEQYF.

This clonotype came up many times. This rearrangement joins TRBV7-8 to TRBJ2-2; D possibly matches TRBD1 or TRBD2 (5 bases each). Trimming took off 5 bases at V and 8 bases at J, with 15 bases between the two ends. Per germline, CDR1 SGHVS and CDR2 FQNEAQ. The CDR3 contains 14 residues. CDR3 in DNA: TGTGCCAGCAGCCCCGGGACGCTTTTTGGGGAGCTGTTTTTT. Amino acid sequence: CASSPGTLFGELFF.

This clonotype showed up many times. This chain uses TRBV5-1 with TRBJ1-3; D perhaps matches TRBD1 (5 bases). This CDR3 comprises 14 residues. Trimming left V 2 bases short and J 4 bases short, with 10 bases between. CDR1 is SGHRS and CDR2 is YFSETQ in the germline V gene. The CDR3 region has the DNA TGCGCCAGCAGCTTACGGGGCTCCGGAAACACCATATATTTT. Its translation is CASSLRGSGNTIYF.

This clonotype was counted at least ten times. In nucleotides, the CDR3 is TGCAGTGCTAGAGATCTGGGTAGCAATCAGCCCCAGCATTTT. This encodes CSARDLGSNQPQHF. The rearrangement uses TRBV20-1 and TRBJ1-5; D gene uncertain. The CDR3 sequence is 14 residues long. Germline lookup yields CDR1 DFQATT and CDR2 SNEGSKA (reference sequence). Trimming removed 0 bases at V and 0 bases at J, with 6 bases between.

The V and J genes are TRBV7-2 and TRBJ1-2; unclear D gene. The germline V gene has CDR1 SGHTA and CDR2 FQGNSA. V shed 3 bases and J shed 2 bases, with 10 bases lying between them. This CDR3 region has 14 residues. The CDR3 region has the DNA TGTGCCAGCAGCTTCCCCGGCTCGAACTATGGCTACACCTTC. As protein: CASSFPGSNYGYTF.

This clonotype was recorded many times. This sequence joins TRBV20-1 and TRBJ1-1, with D unclear. CDR1 and CDR2 from the germline V gene are DFQATT and SNEGSKA (reference sequence). V was clipped by 6 bases and J by 1 base, with 18 bases between them. The CDR3 loop spans 15 amino acids. The CDR3 is CSATRAGSGNTEAFF. The CDR3 DNA reads TGCAGTGCCACCAGAGCCGGCTCTGGGAACACTGAAGCTTTCTTT.

The chain links TRBV7-8 to TRBJ1-2, with a weak D call TRBD1 (5 bases). CDR3 length equals 14 residues. V was shortened by 1 base and J by 4 bases, with 10 bases between the two germline ends. Germline CDR1 reads SGHVS; CDR2 reads FQNEAQ. DNA for the CDR3: TGTGCCAGCAGCTTAGACAGGAGCTCCTATGGCTACACCTTC. Its protein is CASSLDRSSYGYTF.

For this clonotype: A much larger clone differs from this one at a single base, so this may be a read error. Without the conserved terminal phenylalanine or tryptophan, this CDR3 likely stems from a read error. The CDR3 DNA reads as TGTGCCAGCAGCGTAGGCAGGGGAGCCTACGAGCAGTACTTA. It translates to CASSVGRGAYEQYL. The V gene is TRBV9, the J gene TRBJ2-7; D might be TRBD1 (6 bases). The CDR3 runs to 14 residues. V was clipped by 0 bases and J by 2 bases, with 9 bases between them. The germline V gene encodes CDR1 SGDLS and CDR2 YYNGEE.

The genes are TRBV11-1 and TRBJ2-2; D gene unclear. V lost 5 bases to trimming and J lost 3 bases, with 7 bases between them. The germline V gene has CDR1 SGHAT and CDR2 FQDESV (reference sequence). This CDR3 is 13 amino acids long. The DNA for the CDR3 is TGTGCCAGCAGCGGGTCATACACCGGGGAGCTGTTTTTT. Protein sequence: CASSGSYTGELFF.

The chain uses TRBV9 and TRBJ2-3; 9 nucleotides match TRBD2. V lost 2 bases to trimming and J lost 2 bases; unmatched junction nucleotides: 3. The CDR3 extends over 15 amino acids. CDR1 and CDR2 (germline): SGDLS, YYNGEE. CDR3 amino acids: CASSVAGGITDTQYF. The CDR3 DNA reads as TGTGCCAGCAGCGTGGCGGGAGGGATCACAGATACGCAGTATTTT.

This clonotype was observed many times. The rearrangement links TRBV5-1 to TRBJ2-2; TRBD2 agrees at 11 bases. The CDR3 covers 17 residues. Trimming cost V 4 bases and J 4 bases; bases outside gene matches: 9. CDR1 and CDR2 (germline): SGHRS, YFSETQ. The chain's CDR3 is CASSNGLAGGSTGELFF. CDR3 DNA sequence: TGCGCCAGCAGCAACGGACTAGCGGGCGGTAGCACCGGGGAGCTGTTTTTT.

At least ten counts were recorded for this clonotype. This rearrangement joins TRBV28 to TRBJ2-3; D uncertain. CDR1 and CDR2 from the germline V gene are MDHEN and SYDVKM. The CDR3 totals 14 residues. V dropped 1 base and J dropped 3 bases, with 8 bases sitting between them. CDR3: CASSLLYGTDTQYF. The CDR3 bases are TGTGCCAGCAGTTTATTGTACGGGACAGATACGCAGTATTTT.

This clonotype was detected a few times. The chain couples TRBV7-8 to TRBJ2-5; D gene uncertain. This CDR3 is built from 14 residues. Germline V gene data show CDR1 as SGHVS and CDR2 as FQNEAQ. V was shortened by 0 bases and J by 7 bases, with 12 bases between the two germline ends. The CDR3 nucleotides read TGTGCCAGCAGCTTAGCACCGTCAGAAGGGACCCAGTACTTC. Translated, it gives CASSLAPSEGTQYF.

This clonotype was recorded at least ten times. The chain uses TRBV6-5 and TRBJ2-1; no firm D call. From germline, CDR1 is MNHEY and CDR2 SVGAGI. Trimming stripped 2 bases from V and 0 bases from J, with 20 bases between. The CDR3 sequence is 19 residues long. CDR3 amino acids: CASSYLPVGPERSYNEQFF. The CDR3 DNA reads TGTGCCAGCAGTTACCTGCCTGTCGGACCTGAGCGCTCCTACAATGAGCAGTTCTTC.

This clonotype was detected ten times or more. The chain uses TRBV5-1 and TRBJ2-7; 7 nucleotides align to TRBD1. V was clipped by 4 bases and J by 6 bases; unmatched bases: 10. Germline CDR1 reads SGHRS; CDR2 reads YFSETQ. The CDR3 runs 14 residues. The CDR3 region has the DNA TGCGCCAGCAGCGGACGGACAGGCCCCCTCGAGCAGTACTTC. This translates into CASSGRTGPLEQYF.

This clonotype appeared a few times. V is TRBV7-2 and J is TRBJ2-7; tentative D call: TRBD2 (6 bases). V was shortened by 2 bases and J by 6 bases, with 17 bases between the two germline ends. Germline CDR1 SGHTA, CDR2 FQGNSA. The CDR3 has 15 amino acids. In DNA form, the CDR3 reads TGTGCCAGCAGCTTAAGCCGATGGCGGGAAGGCGAGCAGTACTTC. It codes for CASSLSRWREGEQYF.

The sample holds many counts of this clonotype. The V and J genes are TRBV20-1 and TRBJ2-3, with D tentatively TRBD2 (6 bases). With 3 bases removed from V and 6 bases from J, the gap between germline ends came to 10 bases. This CDR3 has 12 amino acids. Germline values: CDR1 DFQATT, CDR2 SNEGSKA (reference sequence). CDR3 bases: TGCAGTGCTAGCGGGGGACCTGATACGCAGTATTTT. Residues: CSASGGPDTQYF.

The table lists this clonotype with a few counts. The chain carries TRBV15 and TRBJ2-6; no reliable D call. CDR1 and CDR2 (germline): LNHNV, YYDKDF (reference sequence). The CDR3 is made up of 16 amino acids. V lost 4 bases and J lost 4, with 14 bases in between. This CDR3 reads CATSKTGLGGANVLTF. The CDR3 DNA sequence: TGTGCCACCAGCAAGACCGGGCTGGGGGGGGCCAACGTCCTGACTTTC.

Comments on this clonotype: At one of its ends the junction is not consistent with the germline gene, which may arise from a read error. The chain has TRBV3-1 and TRBJ1-2, with D maybe TRBD1 (6 bases). The germline V gene has CDR1 LGHDT and CDR2 YNNKEL (reference sequence). The CDR3 runs 15 residues. Here the CDR3 reads CATSQGYRTVGGYTF. CDR3 in DNA: TGTGCCACCAGCCAAGGATACCGGACAGTGGGGGGCTACACCTTC.

In its sample, this clonotype was seen many times. The CDR3 bases are TGTGCCAGCAGTTTAGAGGGGGCGGTTTTCAATCAGCCCCAGCATTTT. This gives the protein CASSLEGAVFNQPQHF. The rearrangement joins TRBV28 to TRBJ1-5; TRBD1 agrees at 7 bases. The CDR3 covers 16 residues. Looked up from germline, CDR1 is MDHEN and CDR2 is SYDVKM. V dropped 2 bases and J dropped 3; count of bases not matched to a gene: 7. Together with reference TRBV28 and TRBJ1-5, the CDR3 gives the full variable domain: DVKVTQSSRYLVKRTGEKVFLECVQDMDHENMFWYRQDPGLGLRLIYFSYDVKMKEKGDIPEGYSVSREKKERFSLILESASTNQTSMYLCASSLEGAVFNQPQHFGDGTRLSIL.

The V call is TRBV20-1, the J call TRBJ2-6; D unclear. CDR3 length equals 13 residues. V was shortened by 6 bases and J by 2 bases, with 8 bases between the two germline ends. The germline V gene encodes CDR1 DFQATT and CDR2 SNEGSKA (reference sequence). CDR3 region: CSAPDPGANVLTF. Here the CDR3 DNA reads TGCAGTGCCCCGGACCCTGGGGCCAACGTCCTGACTTTC.

The chain carries TRBV28 and TRBJ1-5; 8 nucleotides agree with TRBD1. V was pared by 5 bases and J by 5 bases, with 8 bases of the junction left unmatched. Germline CDR1 reads MDHEN; CDR2 reads SYDVKM. The CDR3 length is 15 residues. CDR3 region: CASSPTGAGYQPQHF. The CDR3 DNA sequence: TGTGCCAGCAGTCCGACAGGGGCGGGTTATCAGCCCCAGCATTTT.

Note on this clonotype: A much larger clone differs from this one at a single base, so this may be a read error. This chain connects TRBV5-1 to TRBJ1-4, with 7 nucleotides matching TRBD1. J gave up 7 bases and V 8 bases, and 11 bases lay outside the gene matches. The germline CDR1 and CDR2 sequences are SGHRS and YFSETQ. The CDR3 is made up of 14 amino acids. The CDR3 bases are TGCGCCAGGAGCCCGAACAGGGGTGGTGAAAAACTGTTTTTT. Translating it yields CARSPNRGGEKLFF.

This clonotype came up many times. The chain uses TRBV20-1 and TRBJ2-1, with D unresolved. Germline CDR1 and CDR2: DFQATT and SNEGSKA (reference sequence). V was clipped by 3 bases and J by 5 bases, with 11 bases between them. CDR3 length: 13 residues. This CDR3 reads CSARRSWDNEQFF. Here the CDR3 DNA reads TGCAGTGCTAGGCGGAGCTGGGACAATGAGCAGTTCTTC.

This clonotype was seen only a few times. CDR3 bases: TGTGCCAGCAGCTCGCTAGCTGGGGATCTAGCCAAAAACATTCAGTACTTC. Residues: CASSSLAGDLAKNIQYF. The V gene is TRBV11-2, the J gene TRBJ2-4; possible D gene TRBD2, 5 bases. The CDR3 sequence is 17 residues long. Germline CDR1 SGHAT, CDR2 FQNNGV. V lost 4 bases, J lost 0 bases, and 16 bases lay in between.